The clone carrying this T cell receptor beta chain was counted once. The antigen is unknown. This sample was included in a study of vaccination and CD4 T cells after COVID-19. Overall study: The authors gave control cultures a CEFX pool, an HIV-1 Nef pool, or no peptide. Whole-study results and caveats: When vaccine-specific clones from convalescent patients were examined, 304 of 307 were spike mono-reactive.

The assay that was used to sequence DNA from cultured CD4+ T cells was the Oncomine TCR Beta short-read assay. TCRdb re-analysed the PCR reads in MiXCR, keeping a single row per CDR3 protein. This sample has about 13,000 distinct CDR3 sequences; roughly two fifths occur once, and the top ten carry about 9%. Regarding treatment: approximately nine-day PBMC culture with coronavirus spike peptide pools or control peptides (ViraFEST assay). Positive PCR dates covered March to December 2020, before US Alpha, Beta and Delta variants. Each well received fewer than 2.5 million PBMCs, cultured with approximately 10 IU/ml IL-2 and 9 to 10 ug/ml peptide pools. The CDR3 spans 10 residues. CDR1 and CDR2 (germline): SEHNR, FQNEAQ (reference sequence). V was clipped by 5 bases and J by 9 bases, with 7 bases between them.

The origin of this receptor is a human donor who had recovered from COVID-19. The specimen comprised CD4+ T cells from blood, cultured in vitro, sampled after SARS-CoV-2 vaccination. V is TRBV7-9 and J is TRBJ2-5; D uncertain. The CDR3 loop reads CASSANPQYF. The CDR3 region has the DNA TGTGCCAGCAGCGCTAATCCCCAGTACTTC.